This T cell receptor beta chain stems from a study of T cell responses to AZD1222 COVID-19 vaccine. The data were produced by immunoSEQ multiplex PCR, yet TCRdb's version contains in-frame clones alone and is incomplete. The sample holds 150,000 or so clones; around 92% are singletons and the top ten take about 1.5%. Study-level results: The sample set comprised mostly white British donors with more females, and clonal diversity was possibly underestimated. Only a handful of AZD1222 recipients were seropositive at baseline. The study found Spike-specific TCR breadth and depth rose after two AZD1222 doses.

In the case of this clone: Its antigen is unknown.

The V end was cut by 8 bases, the J end by 7 bases, with 17 bases between. The CDR3 runs 13 residues. The J gene is TRBJ1-2, the V gene TRBV12-3 or TRBV12-4, with D tentatively TRBD1 (6 bases). The specimen comprised peripheral blood, sampled on day 0 of AZD1222 vaccination. The clonotype comes from an adult in good health. The CDR3, as DNA: TGTGCCAGCTCCGTCAAAGGGGGGTCTGGCTACACCTTC. Its protein is CASSVKGGSGYTF.